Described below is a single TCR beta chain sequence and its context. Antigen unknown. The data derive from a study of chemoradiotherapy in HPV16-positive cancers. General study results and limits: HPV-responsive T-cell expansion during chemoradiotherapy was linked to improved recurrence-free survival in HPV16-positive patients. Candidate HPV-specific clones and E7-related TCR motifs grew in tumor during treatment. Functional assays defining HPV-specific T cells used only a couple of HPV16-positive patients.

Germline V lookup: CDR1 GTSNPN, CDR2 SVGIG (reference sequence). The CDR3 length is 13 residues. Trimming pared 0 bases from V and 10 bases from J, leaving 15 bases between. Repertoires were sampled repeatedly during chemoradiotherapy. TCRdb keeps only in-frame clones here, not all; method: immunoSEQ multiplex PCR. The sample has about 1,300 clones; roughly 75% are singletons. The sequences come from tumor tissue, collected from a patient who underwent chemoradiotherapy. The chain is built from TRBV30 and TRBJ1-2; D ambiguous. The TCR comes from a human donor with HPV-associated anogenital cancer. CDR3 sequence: CAWSVSGPAFYTF. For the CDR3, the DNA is TGTGCCTGGAGTGTTTCTGGGCCAGCCTTCTACACCTTC.